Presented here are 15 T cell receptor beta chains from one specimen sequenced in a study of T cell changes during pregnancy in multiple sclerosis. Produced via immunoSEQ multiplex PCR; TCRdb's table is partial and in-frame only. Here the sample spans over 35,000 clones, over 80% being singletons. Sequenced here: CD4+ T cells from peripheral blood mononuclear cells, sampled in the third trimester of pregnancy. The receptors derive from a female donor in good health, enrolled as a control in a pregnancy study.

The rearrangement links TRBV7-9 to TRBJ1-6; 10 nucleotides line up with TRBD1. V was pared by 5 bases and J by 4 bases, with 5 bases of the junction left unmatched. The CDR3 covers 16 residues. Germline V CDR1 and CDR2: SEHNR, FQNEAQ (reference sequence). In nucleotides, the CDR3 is TGTGCCAGCAGCGGGACAGGGGTTTCATATAATTCACCCCTCCACTTT. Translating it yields CASSGTGVSYNSPLHF.

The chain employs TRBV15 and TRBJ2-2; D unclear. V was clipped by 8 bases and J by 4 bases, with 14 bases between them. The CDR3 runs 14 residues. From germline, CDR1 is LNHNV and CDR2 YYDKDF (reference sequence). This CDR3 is CATSPVRGTGELFF. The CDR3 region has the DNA TGTGCCACCTCCCCCGTCAGAGGCACCGGGGAGCTGTTTTTT.

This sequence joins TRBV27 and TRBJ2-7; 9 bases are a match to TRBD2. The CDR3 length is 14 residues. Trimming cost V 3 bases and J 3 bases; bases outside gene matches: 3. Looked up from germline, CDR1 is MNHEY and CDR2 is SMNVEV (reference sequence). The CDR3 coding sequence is TGTGCCAGCAGTTTTAGCGGGAGTCACTACGAGCAGTACTTC. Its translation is CASSFSGSHYEQYF.

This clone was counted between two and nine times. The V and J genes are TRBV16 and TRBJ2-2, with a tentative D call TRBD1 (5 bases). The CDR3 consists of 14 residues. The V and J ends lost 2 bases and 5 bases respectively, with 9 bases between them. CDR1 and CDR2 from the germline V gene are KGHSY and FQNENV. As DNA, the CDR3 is TGTGCCAGCAGCCAACCTCACAGGACCGGGGAGCTGTTTTTT. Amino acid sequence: CASSQPHRTGELFF.

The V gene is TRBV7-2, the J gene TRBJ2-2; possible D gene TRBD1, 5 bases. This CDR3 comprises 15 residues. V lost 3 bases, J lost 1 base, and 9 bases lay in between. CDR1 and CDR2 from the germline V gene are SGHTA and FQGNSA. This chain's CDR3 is CASSLFDRNTGELFF. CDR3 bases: TGTGCCAGCAGCTTGTTCGACAGGAACACCGGGGAGCTGTTTTTT.

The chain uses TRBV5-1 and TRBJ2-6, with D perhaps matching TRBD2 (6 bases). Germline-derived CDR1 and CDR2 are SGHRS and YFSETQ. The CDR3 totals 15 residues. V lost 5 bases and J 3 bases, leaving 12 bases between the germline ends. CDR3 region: CASRIGSHGANVLTF. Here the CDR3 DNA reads TGCGCCAGCAGAATCGGGAGTCATGGGGCCAACGTCCTGACTTTC.

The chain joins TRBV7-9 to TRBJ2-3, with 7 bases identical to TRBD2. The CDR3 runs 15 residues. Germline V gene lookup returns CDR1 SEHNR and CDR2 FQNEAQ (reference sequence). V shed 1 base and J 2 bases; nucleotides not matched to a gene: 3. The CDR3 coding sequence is TGTGCCAGCAGCTTAGGAGCGGGGACCACAGATACGCAGTATTTT. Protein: CASSLGAGTTDTQYF.

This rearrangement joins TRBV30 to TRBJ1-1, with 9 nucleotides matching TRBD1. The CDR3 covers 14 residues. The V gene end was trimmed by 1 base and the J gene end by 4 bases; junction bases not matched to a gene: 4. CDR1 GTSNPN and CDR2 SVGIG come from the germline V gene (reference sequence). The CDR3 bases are TGTGCCTGGAGTGCCACAGGGGGCGGCACTGAAGCTTTCTTT. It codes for CAWSATGGGTEAFF. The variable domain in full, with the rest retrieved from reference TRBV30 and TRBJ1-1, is SQTIHQWPATLVQPVGSPLSLECTVEGTSNPNLYWYRQAAGRGLQLLFYSVGIGQISSEVPQNLSASRPQDRQFILSSKKLLLSDSGFYLCAWSATGGGTEAFFGQGTRLTVV.

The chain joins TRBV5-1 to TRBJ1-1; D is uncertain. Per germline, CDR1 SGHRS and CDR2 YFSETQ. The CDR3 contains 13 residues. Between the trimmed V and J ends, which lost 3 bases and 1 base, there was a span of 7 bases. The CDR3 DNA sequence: TGCGCCAGCAGCTGGGGAGAGAACACTGAAGCTTTCTTT. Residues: CASSWGENTEAFF. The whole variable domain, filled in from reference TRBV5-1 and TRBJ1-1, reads KAGVTQTPRYLIKTRGQQVTLSCSPISGHRSVSWYQQTPGQGLQFLFEYFSETQRNKGNFPGRFSGRQFSNSRSEMNVSTLELGDSALYLCASSWGENTEAFFGQGTRLTVV.

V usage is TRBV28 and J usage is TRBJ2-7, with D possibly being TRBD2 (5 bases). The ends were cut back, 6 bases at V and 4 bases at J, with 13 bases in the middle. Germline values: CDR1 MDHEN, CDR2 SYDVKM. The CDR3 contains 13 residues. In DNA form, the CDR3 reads TGTGCCAGCAGGAGTAGCGTTTCATACGAGCAGTACTTC. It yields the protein CASRSSVSYEQYF. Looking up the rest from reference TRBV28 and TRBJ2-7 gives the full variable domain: DVKVTQSSRYLVKRTGEKVFLECVQDMDHENMFWYRQDPGLGLRLIYFSYDVKMKEKGDIPEGYSVSREKKERFSLILESASTNQTSMYLCASRSSVSYEQYFGPGTRLTVT.

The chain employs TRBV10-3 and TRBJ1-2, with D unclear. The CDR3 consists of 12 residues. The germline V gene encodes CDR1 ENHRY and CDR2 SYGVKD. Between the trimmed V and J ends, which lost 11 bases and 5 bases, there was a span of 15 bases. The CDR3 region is CASTSGSYGYTF. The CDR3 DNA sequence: TGTGCCTCAACCTCGGGGAGTTATGGCTACACCTTC.

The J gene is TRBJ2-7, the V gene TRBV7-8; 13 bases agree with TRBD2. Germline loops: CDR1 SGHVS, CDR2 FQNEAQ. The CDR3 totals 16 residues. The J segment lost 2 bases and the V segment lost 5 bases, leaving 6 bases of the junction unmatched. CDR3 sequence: CASSIGTSGKTYEQYF. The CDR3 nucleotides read TGTGCCAGCAGCATTGGGACTAGCGGGAAAACCTACGAGCAGTACTTC.

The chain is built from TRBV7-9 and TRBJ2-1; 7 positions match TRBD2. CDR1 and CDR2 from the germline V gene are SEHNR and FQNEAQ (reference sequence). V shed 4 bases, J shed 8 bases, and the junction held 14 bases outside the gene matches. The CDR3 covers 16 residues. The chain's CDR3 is CASSSRTSGTRDEQFF. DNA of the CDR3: TGTGCCAGCAGCTCGAGGACGAGCGGGACCAGAGATGAGCAGTTCTTC. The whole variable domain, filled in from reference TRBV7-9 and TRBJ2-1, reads DTGVSQNPRHKITKRGQNVTFRCDPISEHNRLYWYRQTLGQGPEFLTYFQNEAQLEKSRLLSDRFSAERPKGSFSTLEIQRTEQGDSAMYLCASSSRTSGTRDEQFFGPGTRLTVL.

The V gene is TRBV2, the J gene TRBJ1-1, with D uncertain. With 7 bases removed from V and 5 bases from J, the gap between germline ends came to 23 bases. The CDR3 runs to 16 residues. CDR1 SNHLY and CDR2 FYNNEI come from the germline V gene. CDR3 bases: TGTGCCAGCACCAAAGAAACTGGACTGGTTGCTACTGAAGCTTTCTTT. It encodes CASTKETGLVATEAFF. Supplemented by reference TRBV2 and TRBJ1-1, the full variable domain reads EPEVTQTPSHQVTQMGQEVILRCVPISNHLYFYWYRQILGQKVEFLVSFYNNEISEKSEIFDDQFSVERPDGSNFTLKIRSTKLEDSAMYFCASTKETGLVATEAFFGQGTRLTVV.

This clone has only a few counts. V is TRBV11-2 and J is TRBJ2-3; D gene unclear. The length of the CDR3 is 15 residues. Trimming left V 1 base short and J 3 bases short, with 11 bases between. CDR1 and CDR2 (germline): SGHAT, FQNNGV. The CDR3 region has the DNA TGTGCCAGCAGCTTAGGGCTCCAGGTTACAGATACGCAGTATTTT. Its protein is CASSLGLQVTDTQYF.